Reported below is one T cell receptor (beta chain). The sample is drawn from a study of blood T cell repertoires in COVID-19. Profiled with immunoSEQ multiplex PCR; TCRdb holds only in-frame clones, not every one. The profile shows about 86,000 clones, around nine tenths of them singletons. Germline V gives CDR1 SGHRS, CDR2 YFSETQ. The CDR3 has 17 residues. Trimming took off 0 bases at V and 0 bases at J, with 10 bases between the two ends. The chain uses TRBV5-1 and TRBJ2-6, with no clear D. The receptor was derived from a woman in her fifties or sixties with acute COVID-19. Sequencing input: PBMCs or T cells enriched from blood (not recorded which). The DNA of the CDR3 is TGCGCCAGCAGCTTGGGAGGCTACAACTCTGGGGCCAACGTCCTGACTTTC. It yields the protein CASSLGGYNSGANVLTF.